These 17 T cell receptor beta chains originate from one sample sequenced in a study of T-cell reconstitution after alpha-beta-depleted transplantation in children. Preparation of the TCRbeta library was carried out with unique molecular identifiers. TCRdb reprocessed the PCR reads with MiXCR, giving one entry per CDR3 protein. The sample lists about 980,000 distinct CDR3 sequences, roughly 29% seen once, with 25% to 35% in the top ten. Sequences were derived from PBMCs, mostly from graft donor cells, sampled 360 days after TCRalphabeta/CD19-depleted stem cell transplant. The receptor set was obtained from a boy under two years old who had a stem cell transplant for SCID, so the T cells may come from the graft donor.

The genes are TRBV9 and TRBJ2-2; 12 bases fit TRBD2. This CDR3 has 15 amino acids. V dropped 3 bases and J dropped 7; count of bases not matched to a gene: 4. Germline assignment: CDR1 SGDLS and CDR2 YYNGEE. CDR3 protein: CASSGLAGVHGELFF. The CDR3 coding sequence is TGTGCCAGCAGCGGACTAGCGGGGGTTCACGGGGAGCTGTTTTTT.

Only a few counts were recorded for this clonotype. V and J are TRBV25-1 and TRBJ2-5; D uncertain. V gave up 5 bases and J gave up 1 base, with 11 bases separating them. This CDR3 spans 14 amino acids. CDR1 and CDR2 from the germline V gene are MGHDK and SYGVNS. CDR3 DNA sequence: TGTGCCAGCAGTAACGGGCAGATCCAAGAGACCCAGTACTTC. This encodes CASSNGQIQETQYF.

The chain combines TRBV5-1 with TRBJ1-1, with a weak D call TRBD1 (6 bases). Germline V gene lookup returns CDR1 SGHRS and CDR2 YFSETQ. Trimming removed 4 bases from V and 4 bases from J, with 20 bases in between. This CDR3 contains 16 residues. The CDR3 nucleotides read TGCGCCAGCAGCATAGACAGGTCCAGTAGGGGCACTGAAGCTTTCTTT. The encoded protein is CASSIDRSSRGTEAFF.

The chain combines TRBV29-1 with TRBJ1-5; D not resolved. CDR1 and CDR2 from the germline V gene are SQVTM and ANQGSEA. CDR3 size: 12 residues. Between the trimmed V and J ends, which lost 4 bases and 9 bases, there was a span of 13 bases. The CDR3 region is CSVGTGEGPQHF. In DNA form, the CDR3 reads TGCAGCGTTGGGACGGGCGAGGGGCCCCAGCATTTT.

The chain employs TRBV4-1 and TRBJ2-7, with 8 bases identical to TRBD2. CDR1 MGHRA and CDR2 YSYEKL come from the germline V gene. The CDR3 sequence is 14 residues long. V trimming: 3 bases; J trimming: 3 bases; junction bases outside the gene matches: 4. The CDR3 bases are TGCGCCAGCAGCCACACGGGGGGGCTCTACGAGCAGTACTTC. Translated: CASSHTGGLYEQYF.

The V and J genes are TRBV20-1 and TRBJ2-3; D is tentatively TRBD1 or TRBD2 (5 bases each). The length of the CDR3 is 15 residues. The germline V gene has CDR1 DFQATT and CDR2 SNEGSKA (reference sequence). V dropped 4 bases and J dropped 2 bases, with 16 bases sitting between them. CDR3 loop: CSATSGTADTDTQYF. The CDR3 DNA reads as TGCAGTGCTACATCCGGGACGGCCGACACAGATACGCAGTATTTT.

This clonotype has only a few counts. The chain is built from TRBV19 and TRBJ1-1, with a possible D match to TRBD1 (6 bases). V was trimmed by 6 bases and J by 4 bases, leaving 21 bases between them. The germline CDR1 and CDR2 sequences are LNHDA and SQIVND (reference sequence). This CDR3 region has 16 residues. CDR3 protein: CASRHRRGRLGTEAFF. The CDR3 bases are TGTGCCAGTAGGCATAGGCGGGGGCGCTTGGGCACTGAAGCTTTCTTT.

This clonotype has just a few counts. V and J are TRBV9 and TRBJ2-5; D may be TRBD1 (5 bases). This CDR3 has 14 amino acids. V lost 4 bases to trimming and J lost 5 bases, with 15 bases between them. Germline lookup yields CDR1 SGDLS and CDR2 YYNGEE. This CDR3 reads CASSPGQWDETQYF. CDR3 nucleotide sequence: TGTGCCAGCAGCCCAGGGCAATGGGATGAGACCCAGTACTTC.

V is TRBV11-1 and J is TRBJ1-6; 7 nucleotides align to TRBD1. Trimming removed 5 bases from V and 2 bases from J; junction bases left unmatched: 6. The CDR3 is made up of 16 amino acids. The germline CDR1 and CDR2 sequences are SGHAT and FQDESV (reference sequence). In DNA, the CDR3 is TGTGCCAGCAGCCTTCGCGGGACAGCCTATAATTCACCCCTCCACTTT. Residues: CASSLRGTAYNSPLHF.

V and J are TRBV5-1 and TRBJ2-5; 8 nucleotides align to TRBD2. The J segment lost 1 base and the V segment lost 4 bases, leaving 15 bases of the junction unmatched. The CDR3 contains 18 residues. Germline V gives CDR1 SGHRS, CDR2 YFSETQ. CDR3 DNA sequence: TGCGCCAGCAGCCCTCCATTTTTAGCGGGGATGCTCCAAGAGACCCAGTACTTC. Its protein is CASSPPFLAGMLQETQYF.

The sample holds many counts of this clonotype. V gene TRBV5-1 combines with J gene TRBJ2-5; the D is unclear. Trimming pared 3 bases from V and 4 bases from J, leaving 10 bases between. CDR3 length equals 13 residues. Germline V gives CDR1 SGHRS, CDR2 YFSETQ. This chain's CDR3 is CASSSDRGETQYF. The CDR3 coding sequence is TGCGCCAGCAGCTCGGACCGAGGAGAGACCCAGTACTTC.

In this sample, this clonotype turned up a few times. The V and J genes are TRBV5-1 and TRBJ2-3; 13 nucleotides agree with TRBD2. Germline V lookup: CDR1 SGHRS, CDR2 YFSETQ. The CDR3 sequence is 17 residues long. Germline trimming cut 2 bases from V and 2 bases from J; bases unmatched to any gene: 5. This CDR3 is CASSFLTSGGFTDTQYF. The CDR3 coding sequence is TGCGCCAGCAGCTTCCTGACTAGCGGGGGGTTCACAGATACGCAGTATTTT.

This clonotype turned up a few times. This sequence joins TRBV5-1 and TRBJ2-5; 8 positions match TRBD1. This CDR3 contains 15 residues. With 4 bases clipped from V and 3 bases from J, the junction kept 8 bases outside the gene matches. CDR1 and CDR2 (germline): SGHRS, YFSETQ. CDR3 region: CASSTVDRGEETQYF. The CDR3 coding sequence is TGCGCCAGCAGCACCGTCGACAGGGGAGAAGAGACCCAGTACTTC.

In this sample, this clonotype turned up a few times. V is TRBV12-3 or TRBV12-4 and J is TRBJ2-2, with D tentatively TRBD1 (6 bases). V lost 8 bases and J 0 bases, leaving 16 bases between the germline ends. The CDR3 length is 16 residues. The CDR3: CASSNRDTANTGELFF. CDR3 in DNA: TGTGCCAGCTCCAACCGGGACACAGCGAACACCGGGGAGCTGTTTTTT.

The rearrangement links TRBV29-1 to TRBJ2-6; D might be TRBD2 (5 bases). The CDR3 runs 18 residues. Trimming stripped 3 bases from V and 0 bases from J, with 18 bases between. Germline CDR1 reads SQVTM; CDR2 reads ANQGSEA. In DNA, the CDR3 is TGCAGCGTTGATGAAGGAGGAGGTTCTTCCTCTGGGGCCAACGTCCTGACTTTC. The encoded protein is CSVDEGGGSSSGANVLTF.

This clonotype has only a few counts. The chain links TRBV14 to TRBJ2-1; TRBD2 might be the D (6 bases). Germline V gene data show CDR1 as SGHDN and CDR2 as FVKESK. The CDR3 is made up of 16 amino acids. Trimming left V 0 bases short and J 5 bases short, with 14 bases between. As DNA, the CDR3 is TGTGCCAGCAGCCAAGACACGGGGGTCCTGAACAATGAGCAGTTCTTC. Translation gives CASSQDTGVLNNEQFF.

This chain connects TRBV15 to TRBJ2-2, with TRBD1 as a possible D gene (5 bases). Trimming removed 5 bases from V and 4 bases from J, with 14 bases in between. The CDR3 runs to 15 residues. The germline V gene encodes CDR1 LNHNV and CDR2 YYDKDF (reference sequence). The CDR3, as DNA: TGTGCCACCAGCCTTTCGGCAGGGCGCACCGGGGAGCTGTTTTTT. Its protein is CATSLSAGRTGELFF.